The present TCR beta chain was sequenced within a study of control samples from healthy donors and cancer patients. This table comes from immunoSEQ multiplex PCR, and its TCRdb copy is limited to in-frame clones, with some not included. Among some 150,000 clones listed, about 90% were seen once. The CDR3 is made up of 14 amino acids. V gave up 6 bases and J gave up 2 bases, with 13 bases separating them. Germline CDR1 and CDR2: SQVTM and ANQGSEA. Sample: blood. V is TRBV29-1 and J is TRBJ2-2; possible D gene TRBD1, 5 bases. This receptor was taken from a man aged 18 to 35 in good health. In nucleotides, the CDR3 is TGCAGCGTCGCGGACATCTATAACACCGGGGAGCTGTTTTTT. This encodes CSVADIYNTGELFF.